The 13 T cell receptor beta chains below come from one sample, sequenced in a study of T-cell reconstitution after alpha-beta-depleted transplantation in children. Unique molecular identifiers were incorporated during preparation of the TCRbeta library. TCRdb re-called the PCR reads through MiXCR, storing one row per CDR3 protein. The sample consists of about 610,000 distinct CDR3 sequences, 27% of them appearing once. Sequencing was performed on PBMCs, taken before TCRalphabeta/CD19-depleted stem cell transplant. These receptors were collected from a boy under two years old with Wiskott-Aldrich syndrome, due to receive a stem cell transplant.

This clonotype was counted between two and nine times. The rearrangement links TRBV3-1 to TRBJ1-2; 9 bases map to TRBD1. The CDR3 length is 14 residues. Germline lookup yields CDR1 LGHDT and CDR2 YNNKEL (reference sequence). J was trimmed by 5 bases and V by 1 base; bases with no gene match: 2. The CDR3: CASSQGQGGYGYTF. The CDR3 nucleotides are TGTGCCAGCAGCCAAGGACAGGGGGGTTATGGCTACACCTTC.

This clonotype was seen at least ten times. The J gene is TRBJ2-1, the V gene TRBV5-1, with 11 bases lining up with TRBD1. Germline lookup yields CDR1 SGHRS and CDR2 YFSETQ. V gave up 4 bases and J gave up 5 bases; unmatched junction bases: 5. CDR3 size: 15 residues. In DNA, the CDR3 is TGCGCCAGCAGCCCGGGACAGGGGGGCCACAATGAGCAGTTCTTC. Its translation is CASSPGQGGHNEQFF.

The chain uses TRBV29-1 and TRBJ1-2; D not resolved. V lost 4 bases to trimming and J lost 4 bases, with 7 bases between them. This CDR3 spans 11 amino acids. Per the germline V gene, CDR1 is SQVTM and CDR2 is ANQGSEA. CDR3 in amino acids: CSVGGSYGYTF. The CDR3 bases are TGCAGCGTTGGAGGGAGCTATGGCTACACCTTC. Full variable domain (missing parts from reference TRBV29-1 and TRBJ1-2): SAVISQKPSRDICQRGTSLTIQCQVDSQVTMMFWYRQQPGQSLTLIATANQGSEATYESGFVIDKFPISRPNLTFSTLTVSNMSPEDSSIYLCSVGGSYGYTFGSGTRLTVV.

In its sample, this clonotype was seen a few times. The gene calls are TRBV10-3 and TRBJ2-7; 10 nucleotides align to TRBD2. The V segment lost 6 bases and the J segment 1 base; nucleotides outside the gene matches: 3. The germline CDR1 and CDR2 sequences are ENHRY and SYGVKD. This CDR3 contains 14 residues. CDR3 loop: CAISSGLASYEQYF. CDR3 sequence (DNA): TGTGCCATCAGCTCGGGACTAGCGTCCTACGAGCAGTACTTC.

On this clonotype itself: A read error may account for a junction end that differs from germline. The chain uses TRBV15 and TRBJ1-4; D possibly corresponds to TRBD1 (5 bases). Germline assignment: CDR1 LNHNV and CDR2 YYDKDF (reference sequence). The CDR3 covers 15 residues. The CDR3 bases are TGTGCCGCCAGGGCTCTCGGAAGGGAGCATGAAAGACTGTTTTTT. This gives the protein CAARALGREHERLFF.

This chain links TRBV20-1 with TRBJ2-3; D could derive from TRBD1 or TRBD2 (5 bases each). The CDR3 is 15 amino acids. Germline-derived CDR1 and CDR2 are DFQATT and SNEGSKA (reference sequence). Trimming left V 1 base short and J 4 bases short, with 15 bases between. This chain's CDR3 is CSARGPGPRADTQYF. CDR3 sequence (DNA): TGCAGTGCTAGAGGGCCGGGGCCCCGGGCAGATACGCAGTATTTT.

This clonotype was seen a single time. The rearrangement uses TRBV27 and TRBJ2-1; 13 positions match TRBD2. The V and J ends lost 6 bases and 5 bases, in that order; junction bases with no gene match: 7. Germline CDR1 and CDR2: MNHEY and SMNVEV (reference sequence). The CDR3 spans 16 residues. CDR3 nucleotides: TGTGCCAGCAGACAAGGGACTAGCGGGACTCACAATGAGCAGTTCTTC. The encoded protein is CASRQGTSGTHNEQFF.

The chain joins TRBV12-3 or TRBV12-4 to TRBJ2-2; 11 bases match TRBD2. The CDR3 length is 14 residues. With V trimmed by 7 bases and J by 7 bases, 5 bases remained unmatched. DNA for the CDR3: TGTGCCAGCATTCCGGGACTAGCGGTCGGGGAGCTGTTTTTT. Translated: CASIPGLAVGELFF.

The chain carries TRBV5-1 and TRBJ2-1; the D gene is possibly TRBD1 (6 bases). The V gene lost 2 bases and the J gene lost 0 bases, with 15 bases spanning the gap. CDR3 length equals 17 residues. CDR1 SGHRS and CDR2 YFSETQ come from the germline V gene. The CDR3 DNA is TGCGCCAGCAGCTTCCCCAGGGGAGATAGCTCCTACAATGAGCAGTTCTTC. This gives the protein CASSFPRGDSSYNEQFF.

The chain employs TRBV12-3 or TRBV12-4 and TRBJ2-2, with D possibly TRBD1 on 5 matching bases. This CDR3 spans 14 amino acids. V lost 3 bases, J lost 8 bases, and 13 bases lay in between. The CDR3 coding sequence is TGTGCCAGCAGTTTCACAGGCTCTAGGGGGGAGCTGTTTTTT. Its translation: CASSFTGSRGELFF.

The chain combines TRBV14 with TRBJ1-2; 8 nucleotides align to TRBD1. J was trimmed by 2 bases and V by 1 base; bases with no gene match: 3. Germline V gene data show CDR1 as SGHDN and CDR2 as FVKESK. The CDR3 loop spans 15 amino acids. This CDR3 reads CASSQGGTGNYGYTF. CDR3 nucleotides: TGTGCCAGCAGCCAAGGAGGGACAGGAAACTATGGCTACACCTTC.

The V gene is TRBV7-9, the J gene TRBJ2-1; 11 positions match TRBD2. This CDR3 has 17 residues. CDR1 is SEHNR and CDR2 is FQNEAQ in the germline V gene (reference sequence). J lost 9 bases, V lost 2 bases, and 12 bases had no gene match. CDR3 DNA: TGTGCCAGCAGCTTACACCTAGCGGGAGGTCCCTATCCTGAGCAGTTCTTC. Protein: CASSLHLAGGPYPEQFF.

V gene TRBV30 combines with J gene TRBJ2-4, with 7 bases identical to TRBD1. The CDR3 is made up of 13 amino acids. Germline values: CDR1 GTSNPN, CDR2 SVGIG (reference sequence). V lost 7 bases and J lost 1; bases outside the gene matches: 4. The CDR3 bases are TGTGCCTATACGACAGGGGCCAAAAACATTCAGTACTTC. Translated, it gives CAYTTGAKNIQYF. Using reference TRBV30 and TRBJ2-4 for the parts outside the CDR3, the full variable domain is SQTIHQWPATLVQPVGSPLSLECTVEGTSNPNLYWYRQAAGRGLQLLFYSVGIGQISSEVPQNLSASRPQDRQFILSSKKLLLSDSGFYLCAYTTGAKNIQYFGAGTRLSVL.